This paragraph reports one TCR beta chain. This sample stems from a study of blood T cell repertoires in COVID-19. Study context: Acute-phase and convalescent COVID-19 samples originated in the United States, Italy and Spain. From T cells, B-cell-depleted T cells, or PBMCs came the material, which was cDNA or gDNA.

Sequenced by immunoSEQ multiplex PCR; TCRdb stores in-frame clones only, minus some. Found here are a few hundred thousand clones, 90% of them singletons; the top ten hold around 2.3%. One Seattle source followed patients from active infection through their disease course. This CDR3 has 18 residues. V lost 4 bases and J lost 0; bases outside the gene matches: 12. Germline CDR1 is LNHDA and CDR2 is SQIVND (reference sequence). Sequencing was performed on peripheral blood. The chain carries TRBV19 and TRBJ1-5, with TRBD1 matching over 7 bases. The clonotype was recovered from an older woman with COVID-19, enrolled during active disease. The CDR3 coding sequence is TGTGCCAGTAGTAAACTCCCGGGACAGTCCTATAGCAATCAGCCCCAGCATTTT. Protein product: CASSKLPGQSYSNQPQHF. The whole variable domain, remainder taken from reference TRBV19 and TRBJ1-5, is DGGITQSPKYLFRKEGQNVTLSCEQNLNHDAMYWYRQDPGQGLRLIYYSQIVNDFQKGDIAEGYSVSREKKESFPLTVTSAQKNPTAFYLCASSKLPGQSYSNQPQHFGDGTRLSIL.